Listed below are T cell receptor beta chains from one sample, sequenced in a study of T-cell reconstitution after alpha-beta-depleted transplantation in children. TCRdb itself ran the PCR reads through MiXCR, one entry per CDR3 protein. This table has 250,000 to 400,000 distinct CDR3 sequences, 23% appearing once. Material: PBMCs, mostly from graft donor cells, obtained 180 days after TCRalphabeta/CD19-depleted stem cell transplant. These receptors were obtained from a male patient younger than 18 who had a stem cell transplant for acute lymphoblastic leukemia, so the T cells may come from the graft donor. The CDR3 runs from the conserved cysteine through the conserved F or W. The D gene is left open where the match is weak. Not all rows give a size; the values are once, few, many and, for expanded clones, a class.

J: TRBJ2-7
D: TRBD1
V: TRBV7-8
size: many
DNA: TGTGCCAGCAGATACGGACAGGGGCCAACCTACGAGCAGTACTTC
CDR3: CASRYGQGPTYEQYF

J: TRBJ1-3
D: TRBD1
V: TRBV4-1
size: -
DNA: TGCGCCGGGTCTCCGGGACAGAGTACCTCTGGAAACACCATATATTTT
CDR3: CAGSPGQSTSGNTIYF

J: TRBJ2-7
D: -
V: TRBV19
size: -
DNA: TGTGCCAGTAGTCCCAGGAACGGGACCCAATACGAGCAGTACTTC
CDR3: CASSPRNGTQYEQYF

J: TRBJ2-2
D: TRBD2
V: TRBV12-3/TRBV12-4
size: -
DNA: TGTGCCAGCAGGATGACTAGCGGGAGGGCCGACACCGGGGAGCTGTTTTTT
CDR3: CASRMTSGRADTGELFF

J: TRBJ1-5
D: TRBD1
V: TRBV10-2
size: -
DNA: TGCGCCAGCAGTGGACAGGGGAATCAGCCCCAGCATTTT
CDR3: CASSGQGNQPQHF

J: TRBJ2-2
D: TRBD1
V: TRBV9
size: many
DNA: TGTGCCAGCAGCTTTGGACAGGGGAAAAGGGAGCTGTTTTTT
CDR3: CASSFGQGKRELFF

J: TRBJ1-4
D: TRBD1
V: TRBV5-5
size: few
DNA: TGTGCCAGCACCCCGGTGGCAGGGGGCTTAAAACTGTTTTTT
CDR3: CASTPVAGGLKLFF

J: TRBJ2-7
D: TRBD1
V: TRBV18
size: -
DNA: TGTGCCAGCTCACCACCAACCGGGACAGGGGCTTTAAGGGAGCAGTACTTC
CDR3: CASSPPTGTGALREQYF

J: TRBJ2-3
D: TRBD2
V: TRBV27
size: -
DNA: TGTGCCAGCAGTTTCCTCCCCCAGCGGGAGTCGCAAGATACGCAGTATTTT
CDR3: CASSFLPQRESQDTQYF

J: TRBJ2-1
D: TRBD2
V: TRBV18
size: -
DNA: TGTGCCAGCTCACCGCCCGGAATGGTAGCGGGACTCAATGAGCAGTTCTTC
CDR3: CASSPPGMVAGLNEQFF

J: TRBJ1-1
D: -
V: TRBV7-8
size: -
DNA: TGTGCCAGCAGCTTAAGTGGCCTTTCTGAAGCTTTCTTT
CDR3: CASSLSGLSEAFF

J: TRBJ2-3
D: TRBD1
V: TRBV5-1
size: few
DNA: TGCGCCAGCAGCTGGCCCCGGGACAGGGGTCCCACAGATACGCAGTATTTT
CDR3: CASSWPRDRGPTDTQYF

J: TRBJ2-3
D: -
V: TRBV27
size: -
DNA: TGTGCCAGCAGTTTATATGGGGGGCGTAGCACAGATACGCAGTATTTT
CDR3: CASSLYGGRSTDTQYF

J: TRBJ2-7
D: TRBD2
V: TRBV7-9
size: -
DNA: TGTGCCAGCAGCTCCACTAGCGGGTCAACCTACGAGCAGTACTTC
CDR3: CASSSTSGSTYEQYF

J: TRBJ2-3
D: TRBD2
V: TRBV20-1
size: -
DNA: TGCAGTGCTAGAGGTAGTCTAGCGGTCACAATGACAGATACGCAGTATTTT
CDR3: CSARGSLAVTMTDTQYF

J: TRBJ2-7
D: -
V: TRBV12-5
size: -
DNA: TGTGCTAGTGGTTTGGGAGGCAGGGTACCCTACGAGCAGTACTTC
CDR3: CASGLGGRVPYEQYF